The 23 T cell receptor beta chains below come from one sample, sequenced in a study of cytotoxic CD8 clonotypes in ibrutinib-treated CLL. The data were produced by immunoSEQ multiplex PCR, yet TCRdb's version contains in-frame clones alone and is incomplete. The profile covers approximately 350,000 clones, with over 60% appearing a single time and 6% to 6.5% taken by the ten largest. The sample in question was PBMCs, obtained after 36 months of ibrutinib treatment. Receptors originate from a human donor with chronic lymphocytic leukemia.

V gene TRBV28 combines with J gene TRBJ1-3; maybe TRBD1 (5 bases). CDR1 MDHEN and CDR2 SYDVKM come from the germline V gene. The CDR3 spans 14 residues. The V gene lost 8 bases and the J gene lost 1 base, with 12 bases spanning the gap. CDR3 loop: CASLTRGSGNTIYF. CDR3 nucleotide sequence: TGTGCCAGCCTGACGAGGGGATCTGGAAACACCATATATTTT. The variable domain in full, with the rest retrieved from reference TRBV28 and TRBJ1-3, is DVKVTQSSRYLVKRTGEKVFLECVQDMDHENMFWYRQDPGLGLRLIYFSYDVKMKEKGDIPEGYSVSREKKERFSLILESASTNQTSMYLCASLTRGSGNTIYFGEGSWLTVV.

V gene TRBV5-1 combines with J gene TRBJ2-7, with D unclear. The CDR3 runs to 15 residues. The V end was cut by 4 bases, the J end by 4 bases, with 18 bases between. CDR1 is SGHRS and CDR2 is YFSETQ in the germline V gene. CDR3 coding DNA: TGCGCCAGCAGCCTGGGCTGGAGTAATTCATACGAGCAGTACTTC. Amino acids: CASSLGWSNSYEQYF.

This chain connects TRBV9 to TRBJ2-3; 7 bases agree with TRBD1. Trimming took 5 bases from V and 2 from J; bases not matched to a gene: 8. Germline V CDR1 and CDR2: SGDLS, YYNGEE. The CDR3 spans 15 residues. The CDR3 DNA reads TGTGCCAGCAGTAGACAGGGCCGGATCACAGATACGCAGTATTTT. This gives the protein CASSRQGRITDTQYF.

This sequence joins TRBV4-3 and TRBJ1-5; tentative D call: TRBD1 (5 bases). The V gene's germline CDR1 is LGHNA and CDR2 YSLEER. CDR3 length: 15 residues. Trimming removed 0 bases from V and 7 bases from J, with 13 bases in between. CDR3 nucleotides: TGCGCCAGCAGCCAAGATCGGGGGGTCGGACAGCCCCAGCATTTT. Its translation: CASSQDRGVGQPQHF.

The CDR3, as DNA: TGTGCCAGCAGTGGAGACAGGGGGAATTCACCCCTCCACTTT. Amino acid sequence: CASSGDRGNSPLHF. The chain has TRBV9 and TRBJ1-6; 9 bases align to TRBD1. The CDR3 is 14 residues long. Germline V gene data show CDR1 as SGDLS and CDR2 as YYNGEE. Unmatched junction bases numbered 4, after V lost 5 bases and J lost 7 bases.

The chain is built from TRBV9 and TRBJ2-4; D perhaps matches TRBD1 (6 bases). Germline V gene sequence: CDR1 SGDLS, CDR2 YYNGEE. The CDR3 has 16 amino acids. V lost 3 bases to trimming and J lost 0 bases, with 13 bases between them. In DNA form, the CDR3 reads TGTGCCAGCAGCGGCGGTCAGGGGTTAGCCAAAAACATTCAGTACTTC. Its protein product is CASSGGQGLAKNIQYF.

CDR3 nucleotides: TGTGCCAGCTCACCACGATCGGCGGAGAACACTGAAGCTTTCTTT. Its protein product is CASSPRSAENTEAFF. This chain links TRBV18 with TRBJ1-1; no clear D gene. V dropped 1 base and J dropped 1 base, with 10 bases sitting between them. The CDR3 runs to 15 residues. Per germline, CDR1 KGHSH and CDR2 LQKENI.

This clone was detected only a few times. The V call is TRBV11-2, the J call TRBJ2-7; D ambiguous. Germline CDR1 SGHAT, CDR2 FQNNGV. This CDR3 spans 14 amino acids. V lost 2 bases to trimming and J lost 3 bases, with 11 bases between them. CDR3 sequence reads: CASSLLGEIYEQYF. The DNA of the CDR3 is TGTGCCAGCAGCTTACTGGGTGAGATCTACGAGCAGTACTTC.

The chain is built from TRBV14 and TRBJ2-7; D gene ambiguous. The germline CDR1 and CDR2 sequences are SGHDN and FVKESK. The CDR3 runs to 13 residues. The ends were cut back, 1 base at V and 0 bases at J, with 4 bases in the middle. This chain's CDR3 is CASSQGGSYEQYF. CDR3 nucleotides: TGTGCCAGCAGCCAAGGAGGCTCCTACGAGCAGTACTTC.

The J gene is TRBJ2-7, the V gene TRBV6-5; TRBD2 is a possible D gene (5 bases). This CDR3 region has 15 residues. Trimming pared 2 bases from V and 6 bases from J, leaving 17 bases between. Germline V gene sequence: CDR1 MNHEY, CDR2 SVGAGI. This chain's CDR3 is CASSYVTSRISEQYF. CDR3 nucleotide sequence: TGTGCCAGCAGTTACGTAACTAGTCGGATCTCCGAGCAGTACTTC.

V gene TRBV9 combines with J gene TRBJ2-2; D is undetermined. The V end was cut by 0 bases, the J end by 0 bases, with 3 bases between. CDR1 and CDR2 from the germline V gene are SGDLS and YYNGEE. The CDR3 spans 14 residues. This chain's CDR3 is CASSVVPNTGELFF. The CDR3 nucleotides are TGTGCCAGCAGCGTAGTCCCGAACACCGGGGAGCTGTTTTTT.

A remark on this clone: Compared with germline, one end of the junction differs, possibly owing to a read error. V usage is TRBV7-9 and J usage is TRBJ1-1; D is undetermined. CDR1 is SEHNR and CDR2 is FQNEAQ in the germline V gene (reference sequence). This CDR3 comprises 13 residues. CDR3 nucleotides: TGTGCCAGCAGCCTAGCGGGGAACACTGAAGCTTTCTTT. The encoded protein is CASSLAGNTEAFF. Full variable domain (outside the CDR3, taken from reference TRBV7-9 and TRBJ1-1): DTGVSQNPRHKITKRGQNVTFRCDPISEHNRLYWYRQTLGQGPEFLTYFQNEAQLEKSRLLSDRFSAERPKGSFSTLEIQRTEQGDSAMYLCASSLAGNTEAFFGQGTRLTVV.

In its sample, this clone was seen a few times. The V call is TRBV7-2, the J call TRBJ2-7; D remains ambiguous. Per the germline V gene, CDR1 is SGHTA and CDR2 is FQGNSA. The CDR3 length is 12 residues. The ends were cut back, 1 base at V and 2 bases at J, with 3 bases in the middle. CDR3 bases: TGTGCCAGCAGCTTAGACACCTACGAGCAGTACTTC. It translates to CASSLDTYEQYF.

The CDR3 coding sequence is TGTGCCAGCAGCTACAGCGGAGGAGTGGATCAGCCCCAGCATTTT. Its protein is CASSYSGGVDQPQHF. V is TRBV7-9 and J is TRBJ1-5; unclear D gene. V was clipped by 4 bases and J by 5 bases, with 15 bases between them. Germline assignment: CDR1 SEHNR and CDR2 FQNEAQ (reference sequence). This CDR3 has 15 amino acids.

This chain uses TRBV5-1 with TRBJ2-1; D is ambiguous. Per germline, CDR1 SGHRS and CDR2 YFSETQ. The CDR3 extends over 12 amino acids. The V gene lost 5 bases and the J gene lost 8 bases, with 11 bases spanning the gap. Here the CDR3 DNA reads TGCGCCAGCAGGTATAATGAATATGAGCAGTTCTTC. Protein: CASRYNEYEQFF.

This chain links TRBV5-1 with TRBJ2-7, with no clear D. This CDR3 is 13 amino acids long. Germline-derived CDR1 and CDR2 are SGHRS and YFSETQ. Trimming took 3 bases from V and 7 from J, leaving 14 bases between them. CDR3 sequence (DNA): TGCGCCAGCAGCTCGACTCCCTCTGGGGAGCAGTACTTC. It yields the protein CASSSTPSGEQYF.

The chain links TRBV15 to TRBJ2-1; D possibly corresponds to TRBD1 (6 bases). This CDR3 comprises 14 residues. The germline V gene encodes CDR1 LNHNV and CDR2 YYDKDF (reference sequence). V was pared by 5 bases and J by 5 bases, with 13 bases between. The CDR3 loop is CATSVGQSNNEQFF. The CDR3 nucleotides are TGTGCCACCAGCGTTGGACAGAGCAACAATGAGCAGTTCTTC.

In this sample, this clone turned up once. V gene TRBV5-4 combines with J gene TRBJ1-2; D may be TRBD1 (6 bases). The ends were cut back, 2 bases at V and 4 bases at J, with 12 bases in the middle. Germline CDR1 reads SGHNT; CDR2 reads YYREEE (reference sequence). The CDR3 consists of 14 residues. Here the CDR3 DNA reads TGTGCCAGCAGCTTTTGGGGGCAGGGCTATGGCTACACCTTC. This gives the protein CASSFWGQGYGYTF.

The CDR3 loop reads CASSVLPAGVGDTQYF. CDR3 DNA: TGTGCCAGCAGCGTACTGCCAGCGGGAGTTGGAGATACGCAGTATTTT. V usage is TRBV9 and J usage is TRBJ2-3; 8 bases match TRBD2. Trimming cost V 1 base and J 5 bases; bases outside gene matches: 9. The germline V gene has CDR1 SGDLS and CDR2 YYNGEE. The CDR3 length is 16 residues.

This sequence joins TRBV15 and TRBJ1-3; unclear D gene. The CDR3 loop spans 13 amino acids. Germline loops: CDR1 LNHNV, CDR2 YYDKDF (reference sequence). Deletions cut 6 bases from V and 0 bases from J, with 6 bases between. CDR3 loop: CATRSPSGNTIYF. DNA for the CDR3: TGTGCCACCAGATCCCCCTCTGGAAACACCATATATTTT. The complete variable domain, with remaining parts taken from reference TRBV15 and TRBJ1-3, reads DAMVIQNPRYQVTQFGKPVTLSCSQTLNHNVMYWYQQKSSQAPKLLFHYYDKDFNNEADTPDNFQSRRPNTSFCFLDIRSPGLGDTAMYLCATRSPSGNTIYFGEGSWLTVV.

This chain uses TRBV7-8 with TRBJ2-7; D is unresolved. Germline V gene data show CDR1 as SGHVS and CDR2 as FQNEAQ. V was trimmed by 5 bases and J by 0 bases, leaving 11 bases between them. CDR3 length equals 14 residues. DNA for the CDR3: TGTGCCAGCAGCCCGGCCAGCTCCTCCTACGAGCAGTACTTC. It is translated as CASSPASSSYEQYF.

This chain joins TRBV18 and TRBJ1-2, with D possibly matching TRBD1 (6 bases). The germline V gene encodes CDR1 KGHSH and CDR2 LQKENI. This CDR3 is built from 14 residues. V was pared by 0 bases and J by 8 bases, with 13 bases between. DNA for the CDR3: TGTGCCAGCTCACCACCAAGGGGACACGGAGGCTACACCTTC. It yields the protein CASSPPRGHGGYTF.

This chain joins TRBV7-8 and TRBJ2-3, with D perhaps assigned TRBD1 or TRBD2 (5 bases each). Germline values: CDR1 SGHVS, CDR2 FQNEAQ. The CDR3 has 13 amino acids. V was shortened by 7 bases and J by 6 bases, with 14 bases between the two germline ends. The CDR3 here is CASTGTRVDTQYF. DNA of the CDR3: TGTGCCAGCACGGGGACGCGCGTTGATACGCAGTATTTT.